What follows are 19 T cell receptor beta chains derived from one specimen sequenced in a study of CD8 T cells in Susac syndrome. RNA totalling about 0.5 to 1 ug underwent reverse transcription with random hexamers. TCRdb recomputed calls from the immunoSEQ multiplex PCR reads with MiXCR, one row per CDR3 protein. The sample consists of hundreds of thousands of distinct CDR3 sequences, roughly 85% of them appearing once. The sequencing sample was made of CD8+ T cells from PBMCs. These receptors were obtained from a human donor with multiple sclerosis.

The rearrangement links TRBV4-3 to TRBJ2-1; tentatively, D is TRBD1 or TRBD2 (6 bases each). Trimming took off 1 base at V and 7 bases at J, with 11 bases between the two ends. CDR1 is LGHNA, CDR2 YSLEER, per germline. This CDR3 contains 14 residues. The chain's CDR3 is CASSQVIGGNEQFF. In DNA, the CDR3 is TGCGCCAGCAGCCAAGTCATAGGGGGGAATGAGCAGTTCTTC.

The rearrangement links TRBV6-5 to TRBJ2-5; perhaps TRBD1 as D (6 bases). CDR1 is MNHEY and CDR2 is SVGAGI in the germline V gene. There are 17 residues in the CDR3. Trimming stripped 0 bases from V and 5 bases from J, with 19 bases between. Written as DNA, the CDR3 is TGTGCCAGCAGTTACTCGGCCCCACCGGGACAAAGGGAGACCCAGTACTTC. Translated, it gives CASSYSAPPGQRETQYF.

The chain has TRBV2 and TRBJ2-5; 7 positions agree with TRBD1. The CDR3 covers 13 residues. Germline values: CDR1 SNHLY, CDR2 FYNNEI. V gave up 8 bases and J gave up 0 bases; unmatched junction bases: 3. The CDR3, as DNA: TGTGCCAGCGACAGGGCCTACCAAGAGACCCAGTACTTC. Translated: CASDRAYQETQYF.

The chain recombines TRBV5-4 with TRBJ1-2; 7 bases are a match to TRBD1. Germline values: CDR1 SGHNT, CDR2 YYREEE (reference sequence). This CDR3 comprises 14 residues. Trimming at V came to 4 bases and at J to 4 bases, leaving 7 bases not matched to a gene. The CDR3 reads CASSKYRGSYGYTF. For the CDR3, the DNA is TGTGCCAGCAGCAAATACAGGGGATCCTATGGCTACACCTTC.

V and J are TRBV7-9 and TRBJ2-7; the D is unclear. V lost 1 base to trimming and J lost 5 bases, with 12 bases between them. This CDR3 is built from 14 residues. Germline V gene sequence: CDR1 SEHNR, CDR2 FQNEAQ (reference sequence). CDR3 coding DNA: TGTGCCAGCAGCTTAGATACGGGTCGGGACGAGCAGTACTTC. This codes for CASSLDTGRDEQYF.

CDR3 sequence reads: CASSYPSGGISYNEQFF. DNA of the CDR3: TGTGCCAGCAGTTACCCGTCGGGAGGGATCTCCTACAATGAGCAGTTCTTC. The genes are TRBV6-2 or TRBV6-3 and TRBJ2-1; 8 nucleotides align to TRBD2. CDR1 and CDR2 from the germline V gene are MNHEY and SVGEGT. V trimming: 2 bases; J trimming: 0 bases; junction bases outside the gene matches: 6. The CDR3 is made up of 17 amino acids.

The V gene is TRBV6-5, the J gene TRBJ2-7, with D maybe TRBD2 (6 bases). V was trimmed by 6 bases and J by 7 bases, leaving 16 bases between them. Germline values: CDR1 MNHEY, CDR2 SVGAGI. The CDR3 is made up of 13 amino acids. The DNA for the CDR3 is TGTGCCAGCAGCGAAATGGTGGGGAGGGAGCAGTACTTC. Protein: CASSEMVGREQYF.

This clonotype was counted a few times. The J gene is TRBJ2-7, the V gene TRBV6-5, with TRBD2 identical over 11 bases. The CDR3 sequence is 12 residues long. Losses at the gene ends were 8 bases for V and 3 bases for J; bases not matched to a gene: 0. Looked up from germline, CDR1 is MNHEY and CDR2 is SVGAGI. CDR3 bases: TGTGCCAGCGGGACTAGCGGCTACGAGCAGTACTTC. Its translation: CASGTSGYEQYF.

This clonotype came up once. The chain joins TRBV28 to TRBJ2-2; 9 bases line up with TRBD2. Germline CDR1 reads MDHEN; CDR2 reads SYDVKM. The CDR3 is 18 amino acids. Trimming at V came to 3 bases and at J to 1 base, leaving 9 bases not matched to a gene. In DNA, the CDR3 is TGTGCCAGCAGTTTGCTTACCTCGACTAGCGGGAACACCGGGGAGCTGTTTTTT. This sequence encodes CASSLLTSTSGNTGELFF.

The genes are TRBV5-4 and TRBJ2-3; TRBD2 matches 9 bases. V trimming: 3 bases; J trimming: 0 bases; junction bases outside the gene matches: 11. This CDR3 has 18 amino acids. Germline CDR1 reads SGHNT; CDR2 reads YYREEE (reference sequence). CDR3 in amino acids: CASSSRDPTSGSTDTQYF. In DNA, the CDR3 is TGTGCCAGCAGCTCCAGAGACCCGACTAGCGGTAGCACAGATACGCAGTATTTT.

For the CDR3, the DNA is TGTGCCAGCAGCGTAAACGCGGGACAGGGGACCGCTGTACAAGAGACCCAGTACTTC. Protein sequence: CASSVNAGQGTAVQETQYF. The J gene is TRBJ2-5, the V gene TRBV7-9, with 10 bases that match TRBD1. The ends lost 5 bases at V and 2 bases at J; junction bases unmatched: 17. The CDR3 sequence is 19 residues long. Per germline, CDR1 SEHNR and CDR2 FQNEAQ (reference sequence).

This sequence joins TRBV7-9 and TRBJ2-2; TRBD1 matches at 8 bases. The CDR3 spans 16 residues. J gave up 2 bases and V 4 bases, and 6 bases lay outside the gene matches. Germline CDR1 is SEHNR and CDR2 is FQNEAQ (reference sequence). This CDR3 reads CASSSAPGGNTGELFF. In DNA form, the CDR3 reads TGTGCCAGCAGCTCAGCTCCAGGGGGCAACACCGGGGAGCTGTTTTTT.

The V gene is TRBV5-6, the J gene TRBJ1-2; TRBD1 matches 7 bases. Germline values: CDR1 SGHDT, CDR2 YYEEEE. J gave up 5 bases and V 1 base, and 11 bases lay outside the gene matches. CDR3 length equals 16 residues. The CDR3 DNA reads TGTGCCAGCAGCTTGAACCCAGGGACAGTGGTTTATGGCTACACCTTC. It specifies CASSLNPGTVVYGYTF.

V is TRBV10-3 and J is TRBJ1-6; perhaps TRBD1 as D (5 bases). The CDR3 is 14 amino acids. Per the germline V gene, CDR1 is ENHRY and CDR2 is SYGVKD. The V end was cut by 2 bases, the J end by 11 bases, with 13 bases between. CDR3 nucleotides: TGTGCCATCAGTGAGCCGACCTCGACAGCACCCCTCCACTTT. Its translation is CAISEPTSTAPLHF.

The table lists this clonotype with a few counts. This chain links TRBV19 with TRBJ1-2; 7 bases agree with TRBD1. V was clipped by 3 bases and J by 6 bases; unmatched bases: 4. This CDR3 is built from 13 residues. Germline V lookup: CDR1 LNHDA, CDR2 SQIVND (reference sequence). The chain's CDR3 is CASSMGGGDGYTF. CDR3 nucleotides: TGTGCCAGTAGTATGGGAGGGGGCGATGGCTACACCTTC.

This chain uses TRBV27 with TRBJ2-7, with unresolved D. The germline V gene has CDR1 MNHEY and CDR2 SMNVEV (reference sequence). The CDR3 length is 11 residues. The CDR3 bases are TGTACATCGGGCAGCCCCTACGAGCAGTACTTC. Encoded protein: CTSGSPYEQYF.

This chain joins TRBV28 and TRBJ1-6; D remains ambiguous. Trimming took off 4 bases at V and 1 base at J, with 5 bases between the two ends. The CDR3 has 14 residues. CDR1 and CDR2 (germline): MDHEN, SYDVKM. The CDR3 sequence: CASSWGSYNSPLHF. CDR3 DNA: TGTGCCAGCAGTTGGGGATCCTATAATTCACCCCTCCACTTT.

This rearrangement joins TRBV19 to TRBJ2-1; possibly TRBD2 for D (6 bases). CDR1 and CDR2 (germline): LNHDA, SQIVND (reference sequence). The germline V and J ends were trimmed by 6 bases and 4 bases, with 16 bases remaining between them. This CDR3 has 15 residues. Written as DNA, the CDR3 is TGTGCCAGTAGCCCAAGCAGAGGGACTTACAATGAGCAGTTCTTC. It encodes CASSPSRGTYNEQFF. Full variable domain (rest looked up from reference TRBV19 and TRBJ2-1): DGGITQSPKYLFRKEGQNVTLSCEQNLNHDAMYWYRQDPGQGLRLIYYSQIVNDFQKGDIAEGYSVSREKKESFPLTVTSAQKNPTAFYLCASSPSRGTYNEQFFGPGTRLTVL.

V is TRBV27 and J is TRBJ2-3; D unclear. This CDR3 spans 11 amino acids. Deletions cut 9 bases from V and 3 bases from J, with 7 bases between. The germline gives CDR1 MNHEY, CDR2 SMNVEV (reference sequence). CDR3 DNA sequence: TGTGCCAGTTATGATACAGATACGCAGTATTTT. Translating it yields CASYDTDTQYF.